Listed below are T cell receptor beta chains from one sample, sequenced in a study of spatial heterogeneity in lung cancer. TCRdb re-analysed the 5' RACE reads in MiXCR, keeping a single row per CDR3 protein. This table holds tens of thousands of distinct CDR3 sequences, roughly 12% found once. Sequencing used PBMCs, obtained at follow-up. Receptors originate from a male donor with early-stage non-small cell lung cancer. The conserved cysteine and the conserved F or W are not part of the CDR3 here. A D gene is named only where the DNA matches it firmly.

j_gene | d_gene | v_gene | CDR3aa
TRBJ2-3 | TRBD1 | TRBV19 | ASSIGDRGDTQY
TRBJ1-3 | . | TRBV28 | ASSRTAFSGNTIY
TRBJ1-1 | . | TRBV20-1 | SARRLNTEAF
TRBJ2-3 | . | TRBV20-1 | SAFLSDSTDTQY
TRBJ2-1 | TRBD2 | TRBV5-4 | ASRSTSTSGAPNEQF
TRBJ2-3 | . | TRBV7-9 | ASREIGPTDTQY
TRBJ2-6 | . | TRBV6-2/TRBV6-3 | ASSYGTLSGANVLT
TRBJ1-2 | . | TRBV20-1 | STSGGAYGYT
TRBJ1-1 | . | TRBV20-1 | SARRVNTEAF
TRBJ2-3 | TRBD2 | TRBV20-1 | SARPGREDTQY
TRBJ2-7 | TRBD2 | TRBV7-9 | ASSSYPTSGGPEEQY
TRBJ1-1 | . | TRBV20-1 | SASGGLDTEAF
TRBJ1-4 | TRBD1 | TRBV30 | AWKGTGVEKLF
TRBJ2-3 | . | TRBV29-1 | SAGTMADTQY
TRBJ2-3 | . | TRBV9 | ASSVVGVADTQY
TRBJ2-1 | . | TRBV5-1 | ASSLVLGHEQF
TRBJ2-3 | TRBD1 | TRBV20-1 | SAQTGSSTDTQY
TRBJ2-7 | TRBD1 | TRBV20-1 | SAQGAIYEQY
TRBJ2-7 | . | TRBV5-1 | ASTPLGSREQY
TRBJ1-2 | . | TRBV5-4 | ASSLGLSLNYGYT
TRBJ1-2 | . | TRBV25-1 | ASNGGYYGYT
TRBJ2-3 | . | TRBV7-3 | ASSLRSTEGTDTQY
TRBJ2-1 | TRBD1 | TRBV4-3 | ASSQGQGRSSYNEQF
TRBJ1-4 | . | TRBV11-2 | ASSLAVGAAAATNEKLF
TRBJ2-1 | TRBD2 | TRBV7-2 | ASSLVASGFYNEQF
TRBJ2-3 | . | TRBV30 | AWWGLTSTDTQY
TRBJ1-5 | TRBD1 | TRBV7-9 | AAGGGDGNQPQH
TRBJ2-1 | TRBD1 | TRBV24-1 | ATSDPTGKNEQF
TRBJ2-1 | . | TRBV7-2 | ASSLVPYNEQF
TRBJ2-3 | . | TRBV29-1 | SVGKGPGTDTQY
TRBJ1-1 | . | TRBV7-9 | ASSSPPENGAF
TRBJ1-4 | TRBD1 | TRBV5-1 | ASSPDREGEKLF
TRBJ1-4 | TRBD1 | TRBV5-6 | ASSLRTGTVEKLF
TRBJ1-1 | . | TRBV18 | ASSPTRAENTEAF
TRBJ2-2 | TRBD2 | TRBV20-1 | SARDFQRGNTGELF
TRBJ2-7 | . | TRBV2 | ASRGDGYEQY
TRBJ2-5 | . | TRBV3-1 | ASSPLEETQY
TRBJ2-1 | TRBD2 | TRBV3-1 | ASSHEGLAGGPRYEQF
TRBJ2-3 | TRBD2 | TRBV7-8 | ASSLLAGVGTDTQY
TRBJ2-7 | TRBD2 | TRBV20-1 | SAPAGENSYEQY
TRBJ2-3 | TRBD2 | TRBV19 | ASSIPGLALLDTQY
TRBJ2-2 | . | TRBV7-3 | ASSLTPLSANTGELF
TRBJ1-2 | . | TRBV3-1 | ASSSPGHTNYGYT
TRBJ2-1 | . | TRBV7-9 | ASSNAGYNEQF
TRBJ2-1 | . | TRBV29-1 | SVAVLDNEQF
TRBJ1-4 | . | TRBV20-1 | SAPAGTPGEKLF
TRBJ1-1 | TRBD1 | TRBV12-3/TRBV12-4 | ASSPRGTGAGTEAF
TRBJ1-3 | . | TRBV20-1 | SARDYEKPSGNTIY
TRBJ1-4 | . | TRBV14 | ASRAGTNEKLF
TRBJ2-3 | TRBD2 | TRBV4-3 | ASSQEVGGAGGDTQY
TRBJ2-3 | TRBD1 | TRBV7-9 | ASSLSGQSTDTQY
TRBJ1-1 | . | TRBV6-2/TRBV6-3 | ASSPGYTEAF
TRBJ1-2 | . | TRBV9 | ASSESQDNYGYT
TRBJ1-1 | . | TRBV6-1 | ASSDAFGEGREAF
TRBJ1-2 | TRBD1 | TRBV29-1 | SAGQGAGYGYT
TRBJ2-5 | . | TRBV7-8 | VSSRSTMTGTETQY
TRBJ2-5 | . | TRBV7-2 | ASSLASWGSQETQY